Listed below are T cell receptor beta chains from one sample, sequenced in a study of cytomegalovirus exposure and HLA in healthy donors. The method was immunoSEQ multiplex PCR; TCRdb's version includes in-frame clones alone and lacks a portion of them. The profile shows 250,000 to 300,000 clones, 90% of them singletons. The material sequenced was PBMCs. The receptors shown here come from a young woman in good health and CMV-seronegative. The CDR3 runs from the conserved cysteine through the conserved F or W. Each record gives: D gene, CDR3 length, clone size, V gene, J gene, CDR3 protein, CDR3 DNA. The D gene is left open where the match is weak. A clone size is listed for some rows: how often the clone was seen (once, few, many), or a class if it is expanded.

>-|14|-|TRBV13|TRBJ2-7
CASSLGLKSYEQYF
TGTGCCAGCAGCTTAGGACTAAAATCGTACGAGCAGTACTTC
>TRBD2|14|-|TRBV13|TRBJ2-7
CASTPGTSAVEQYF
TGTGCCAGCACCCCCGGGACTAGCGCTGTCGAGCAGTACTTC
>-|16|-|TRBV27|TRBJ2-1
CASSLSLGREGGEQFF
TGTGCCAGCAGTTTATCGTTGGGCAGGGAGGGGGGTGAGCAGTTCTTC
>-|12|-|TRBV6-5|TRBJ1-1
CAIDSTNTEAFF
TGTGCCATCGACAGCACGAACACTGAAGCTTTCTTT
>-|14|few|TRBV9|TRBJ1-5
CASSRRGGDQPQHF
TGTGCCAGCAGCCGGAGGGGAGGGGACCAGCCCCAGCATTTT
>-|13|-|TRBV6-5|TRBJ1-1
CASTDDTQTEAFF
TGTGCCAGCACCGATGACACGCAAACTGAAGCTTTCTTT
>-|13|-|TRBV28|TRBJ1-5
CASSLGQYQPQHF
TGTGCCAGCAGCCTAGGACAGTATCAGCCCCAGCATTTT
>-|17|-|TRBV19|TRBJ2-3
CATKGSVGQLWADTQYF
TGTGCCACCAAAGGGTCTGTCGGACAGCTGTGGGCAGATACGCAGTATTTT
>TRBD2|18|-|TRBV7-6|TRBJ2-2
CASSPGTSGATRTGELFF
TGTGCCAGCAGCCCGGGGACTAGCGGGGCCACGCGCACCGGGGAGCTGTTTTTT
>-|13|-|TRBV14|TRBJ2-2
CASSPRIAGELFF
TGTGCCAGCAGCCCCAGGATAGCCGGGGAGCTGTTTTTT
>-|16|-|TRBV5-1|TRBJ2-2
CASSLFPTANTGELFF
TGCGCCAGCAGCTTGTTCCCGACAGCGAACACCGGGGAGCTGTTTTTT
>-|13|-|TRBV27|TRBJ1-3
CASSLRSGNTIYF
TGTGCCAGCAGTCTGCGCTCTGGAAACACCATATATTTT
>TRBD1|13|-|TRBV11-3|TRBJ1-2
CASSAATGDGYTF
TGTGCCAGCAGCGCCGCGACAGGGGATGGCTACACCTTC
>-|15|-|TRBV7-9|TRBJ1-1
CASSLVPVLYTEAFF
TGTGCCAGCAGCTTAGTGCCAGTGTTGTACACTGAAGCTTTCTTT
>TRBD1|14|-|TRBV2|TRBJ1-1
CASRPGTGLTEAFF
TGTGCCAGTCGCCCCGGGACAGGGCTCACTGAAGCTTTCTTT
>TRBD1|15|-|TRBV6-5|TRBJ2-3
CASSQDRGNTDTQYF
TGTGCCAGCAGTCAAGACAGGGGTAACACAGATACGCAGTATTTT
>-|11|-|TRBV6-1|TRBJ1-1
CASREALEAFF
TGTGCCAGCAGGGAAGCCCTTGAAGCTTTCTTT
>TRBD1|17|-|TRBV15|TRBJ1-5
CATSREPGQGGNQPQHF
TGTGCCACCAGCAGAGAACCGGGACAGGGGGGCAATCAGCCCCAGCATTTT
>TRBD2|16|-|TRBV4-1|TRBJ2-7
CASSQVVAGISYEQYF
TGCGCCAGCAGCCAAGTGGTAGCGGGGATCTCCTACGAGCAGTACTTC
>-|15|-|TRBV9|TRBJ2-3
CASSVEIAVADTQYF
TGTGCCAGCAGCGTAGAAATAGCGGTAGCAGATACGCAGTATTTT
>-|18|-|TRBV28|TRBJ1-2
CASSGGSGVPPLGYGYTF
TGTGCCAGCAGTGGGGGTTCAGGGGTCCCGCCTCTTGGCTATGGCTACACCTTC
>-|14|once|TRBV9|TRBJ2-3
CASSAGNGPDTQYF
TGTGCCAGCAGCGCGGGAAATGGGCCCGATACGCAGTATTTT
>-|13|-|TRBV6-5|TRBJ1-1
CASSNGGMTEAFF
TGTGCCAGCAGTAACGGGGGAATGACTGAAGCTTTCTTT
>-|15|-|TRBV28|TRBJ2-3
CASQRLHLLTDTQYF
TGTGCCAGCCAGAGACTACATCTCCTCACAGATACGCAGTATTTT
>TRBD2|15|-|TRBV9|TRBJ2-3
CASTDSGGVTDTQYF
TGTGCCAGCACAGATAGCGGGGGCGTCACAGATACGCAGTATTTT
>-|15|-|TRBV19|TRBJ1-6
CASSNSAGYDSPLHF
TGTGCCAGTAGTAATTCGGCAGGGTACGATTCACCCCTCCACTTT
>-|15|-|TRBV6-1|TRBJ2-7
CASSSPRDFNYEQYF
TGTGCCAGCAGTTCCCCCCGGGACTTTAACTACGAGCAGTACTTC
>-|14|-|TRBV7-3|TRBJ2-2
CASSFLRGSGELFF
TGTGCCAGCAGCTTCCTTAGGGGGTCCGGGGAGCTGTTTTTT